Following are 26 T cell receptor beta chains from one sample sequenced in a study of CXCR3-negative and CXCR3-positive naive CD8 T cells. The method, 5' RACE with UMI labels, was used to prepare the TRB cDNA libraries. TCRdb reprocessed the 5' RACE reads and reports one entry per CDR3 protein, with no DNA. The listing records 69,000 or so distinct CDR3 sequences. The sequenced sample was naive CXCR3- CD8+ T cells from blood. The subset is: CD45RO-CCR7+CD27+CD95- naive CD8+ T cells lacking CXCR3 (TNR3-). These receptors originate from a human donor in good health. Some clones in this sample may be carry-over from other donors' samples.

The V gene is TRBV6-5, the J gene TRBJ2-7. The germline CDR1 and CDR2 sequences are MNHEY and SVGAGI. The CDR3 sequence is 15 residues long. The CDR3 here is CASSQIIGSSYEQYF.

The chain combines TRBV4-1 with TRBJ1-4; TCRdb calls TRBD1, which cannot be checked without DNA. The CDR3 totals 16 residues. Germline CDR1 MGHRA, CDR2 YSYEKL. CDR3 protein: CASSQERTGSNEKLFF.

V is TRBV28 and J is TRBJ2-2. Germline values: CDR1 MDHEN, CDR2 SYDVKM. This CDR3 comprises 16 residues. CDR3 in amino acids: CASKIRSRLYTGELFF.

The chain employs TRBV12-3 or TRBV12-4 and TRBJ2-3; TCRdb lists TRBD1, though no DNA is available to test this call. CDR3 length: 14 amino acids. The CDR3 loop reads CASRSSTGGPQEYF.

The V gene is TRBV7-6, the J gene TRBJ1-5. CDR3 size: 13 residues. Germline lookup yields CDR1 SGHVS and CDR2 FNYEAQ. The CDR3: CASSAAENQPQHF.

The rearrangement joins TRBV9 to TRBJ1-1; TCRdb designates TRBD1, a call that cannot be tested without DNA. The CDR3 runs to 13 residues. The germline V gene has CDR1 SGDLS and CDR2 YYNGEE. The CDR3 loop is CASTRDPGPEAFF.

The V and J genes are TRBV28 and TRBJ1-5; there is no DNA to check the TCRdb D call of TRBD1. CDR3 length: 19 amino acids. Germline V lookup: CDR1 MDHEN, CDR2 SYDVKM. The CDR3 sequence: CASSPWAGEDIGGNQPQHF.

The chain combines TRBV7-2 with TRBJ2-5; as DNA is missing, the TRBD2 call by TCRdb cannot be tested. The germline V gene encodes CDR1 SGHTA and CDR2 FQGNSA. This CDR3 comprises 15 residues. CDR3 amino acids: CASSLGSGIGETQYF.

This chain connects TRBV19 to TRBJ2-1; TCRdb gives TRBD2 as the D gene, but with no DNA this cannot be confirmed. The CDR3 is 13 residues long. Germline V gives CDR1 LNHDA, CDR2 SQIVND (reference sequence). Here the CDR3 reads CASSLTSGNEQFF.

The chain links TRBV28 to TRBJ2-1; TCRdb proposes TRBD1, but this gene call is untestable without DNA. Germline CDR1 reads MDHEN; CDR2 reads SYDVKM. This CDR3 has 14 amino acids. This CDR3 reads CAITGTGALNEQFF.

This chain joins TRBV15 and TRBJ2-2. The CDR3 sequence is 14 residues long. Germline CDR1 is LNHNV and CDR2 is YYDKDF (reference sequence). CDR3 region: CATSRGLNTGELFF.

This CDR3 is CASGPQGTVYGYTF. The chain couples TRBV12-3 or TRBV12-4 to TRBJ1-2; TCRdb picks TRBD1, but there is no DNA to check that call. The CDR3 consists of 14 residues.

This chain joins TRBV7-9 and TRBJ2-1; TCRdb's D gene call, TRBD1, goes unchecked for lack of DNA. Germline V gene sequence: CDR1 SEHNR, CDR2 FQNEAQ (reference sequence). The CDR3 extends over 14 amino acids. The CDR3 here is CASTDGGGYNEQFF.

The chain carries TRBV2 and TRBJ2-2. The CDR3 runs to 11 residues. The V gene's germline CDR1 is SNHLY and CDR2 FYNNEI. CDR3 residues: CASISSGELFF.

The chain combines TRBV28 with TRBJ2-7; TCRdb returns TRBD1, unconfirmable since there is no DNA. The CDR3 totals 12 residues. Germline values: CDR1 MDHEN, CDR2 SYDVKM. The chain's CDR3 is CASSFQGYEQYF.

The gene calls are TRBV7-2 and TRBJ1-2; there is no DNA to check the TCRdb D call of TRBD1. CDR1 and CDR2 (germline): SGHTA, FQGNSA. The CDR3 extends over 17 amino acids. The CDR3 spells CASSLNGRQGANYGYTF.

V and J are TRBV11-2 and TRBJ2-6; lacking DNA, the TRBD1 call made by TCRdb goes unchecked. This CDR3 has 18 amino acids. The germline V gene has CDR1 SGHAT and CDR2 FQNNGV. The CDR3 sequence is CASSLAEGSGAGANVLTF.

The chain carries TRBV4-1 and TRBJ1-2; the TCRdb call, TRBD1, lacks DNA for checking. This CDR3 is built from 14 residues. Looked up from germline, CDR1 is MGHRA and CDR2 is YSYEKL. CDR3 sequence reads: CASSQEGTDYGYTF.

This chain joins TRBV28 and TRBJ1-1; TCRdb's assignment of TRBD1 cannot be checked, as there is no DNA. The CDR3 runs 15 residues. The V gene's germline CDR1 is MDHEN and CDR2 SYDVKM. The CDR3 loop is CASSLGPPDNTEAFF.

The chain links TRBV12-3 or TRBV12-4 to TRBJ2-7; lacking DNA, the TRBD1 call made by TCRdb goes unchecked. The CDR3 contains 11 residues. The CDR3 protein is CASRGTDEQYF.

The V gene is TRBV4-3, the J gene TRBJ1-3. The CDR3 contains 14 residues. Per the germline V gene, CDR1 is LGHNA and CDR2 is YSLEER. CDR3 sequence: CASSQLGSGNTIYF.

The V gene is TRBV7-2, the J gene TRBJ2-7; checking the TCRdb D call of TRBD1 is not possible without DNA. The CDR3 contains 19 residues. Germline CDR1 reads SGHTA; CDR2 reads FQGNSA. CDR3 sequence: CASSLLLRGRGVSPYEQYF.

The chain recombines TRBV7-9 with TRBJ2-1; TCRdb's D gene call, TRBD1, goes unchecked for lack of DNA. CDR3 length: 16 residues. Germline V gene sequence: CDR1 SEHNR, CDR2 FQNEAQ (reference sequence). Here the CDR3 reads CASSCVPEVGSNEQFF.

The chain links TRBV20-1 to TRBJ2-7; absent DNA, TCRdb's TRBD1 call cannot be checked. Germline V gene sequence: CDR1 DFQATT, CDR2 SNEGSKA (reference sequence). The CDR3 is 14 amino acids. CDR3 sequence: CSAREGTGSGWQYF.

This chain links TRBV13 with TRBJ2-6; as DNA is missing, the TRBD2 call by TCRdb cannot be tested. This CDR3 has 18 residues. Germline loops: CDR1 PRHDT, CDR2 FYEKMQ (reference sequence). The CDR3 loop reads CASSSPGLSTSGANVLTF.

This chain links TRBV14 with TRBJ2-1; TCRdb designates TRBD2, a call that cannot be tested without DNA. Per the germline V gene, CDR1 is SGHDN and CDR2 is FVKESK. There are 17 residues in the CDR3. The CDR3 spells CASSRPQPGLAGNEQFF.